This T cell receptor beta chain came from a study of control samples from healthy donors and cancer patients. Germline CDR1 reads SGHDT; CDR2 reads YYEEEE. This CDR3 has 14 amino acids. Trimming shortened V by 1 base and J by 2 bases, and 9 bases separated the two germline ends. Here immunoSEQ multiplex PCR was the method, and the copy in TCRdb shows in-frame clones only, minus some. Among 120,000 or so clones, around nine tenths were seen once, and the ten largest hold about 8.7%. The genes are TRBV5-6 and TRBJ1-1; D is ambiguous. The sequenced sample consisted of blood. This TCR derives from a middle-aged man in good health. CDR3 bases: TGTGCCAGCAGCTTGTCCGGAGTTAACACTGAAGCTTTCTTT. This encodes CASSLSGVNTEAFF.